This TCR beta chain came from a study of identical twins. There are 14 residues in the CDR3. The ends were cut back, 3 bases at V and 5 bases at J, with 13 bases in the middle. TCRdb itself ran the 5' RACE reads through MiXCR, one entry per CDR3 protein. The sample has about 190,000 distinct CDR3 sequences, roughly 15% seen once. This clonotype was picked up many times. These data were also filed under a second study, of T cells expressing NK-cell markers. That publication notes: Just one sequenced donor of eight was HCMV-seronegative, while seven were seropositive. With an anti-gamma-delta TCR antibody, sorting in several experiments was kept to alpha-beta TCR T cells.

The source of this sequence is a woman aged 18-29 years in good health. This chain uses TRBV12-3 or TRBV12-4 with TRBJ2-5; D might be TRBD2 (6 bases). The sample taken for sequencing was CD8+ T cells sorted from blood. CDR3 DNA: TGTGCCAGCAGTTTGGTCTCTGGAGGGGAGACCCAGTACTTC. As protein: CASSLVSGGETQYF.